The 5 T cell receptor beta chains listed next were all sequenced from one sample in a study of CD8 T cells in ankylosing spondylitis. TCRdb called the 5' RACE reads again in MiXCR, with one record for every CDR3 protein. The data show some 270,000 distinct CDR3 sequences, under 20% seen once. The sequenced material came from blood, either unsorted or a sorted T cell fraction (not recorded which). These receptor sequences come from a male donor with ankylosing spondylitis or in good health (not recorded which).

V and J are TRBV7-9 and TRBJ2-7; D gene uncertain. The germline V and J ends were trimmed by 5 bases and 3 bases, with 8 bases remaining between them. Germline V gives CDR1 SEHNR, CDR2 FQNEAQ (reference sequence). The CDR3 spans 12 residues. CDR3 sequence: CASSQMDYEQYF. The CDR3, as DNA: TGTGCCAGCAGCCAGATGGACTACGAGCAGTACTTC.

This clonotype was seen more than once but under ten times. The rearrangement uses TRBV9 and TRBJ2-7, with 9 bases matching TRBD2. Germline CDR1 and CDR2: SGDLS and YYNGEE. CDR3 length: 15 residues. The junction had 9 bases not matched to a gene; V was cut back by 3 bases and J by 5 bases. The CDR3 spells CASSGLAGSHHEQYF. In DNA form, the CDR3 reads TGTGCCAGCAGCGGGCTAGCGGGGAGTCACCACGAGCAGTACTTC.

This clonotype has only a few counts. This chain uses TRBV20-1 with TRBJ2-7; D possibly uses TRBD1 or TRBD2 (5 bases each). This CDR3 has 15 residues. Trimming cost V 1 base and J 4 bases, with 17 bases left between them. Germline V gene lookup returns CDR1 DFQATT and CDR2 SNEGSKA (reference sequence). CDR3 in DNA: TGCAGTGCTAGAGTGGGACCCTCCCCGGGTTACGAGCAGTACTTC. Its translation: CSARVGPSPGYEQYF.

This clonotype has a count of ten or more. The chain links TRBV12-3 or TRBV12-4 to TRBJ2-2, with D perhaps TRBD2 (6 bases). V lost 4 bases, J lost 6 bases, and 6 bases lay in between. This CDR3 has 12 amino acids. CDR3 DNA sequence: TGTGCCAGCAGTTCTAGCGCCGGGGAGCTGTTTTTT. It yields the protein CASSSSAGELFF.

The V call is TRBV6-1, the J call TRBJ2-1; D tentatively fits TRBD1 or TRBD2 (5 bases each). The germline CDR1 and CDR2 sequences are MNHNS and SASEGT. V was shortened by 6 bases and J by 6 bases, with 12 bases between the two germline ends. The CDR3 spans 13 residues. This CDR3 reads CASSGPGGNEQFF. The CDR3 nucleotides are TGTGCCAGCAGCGGGCCTGGGGGCAATGAGCAGTTCTTC.